The entry below gives a single T cell receptor beta chain sequence along with its context. TCRdb reworked the 5' RACE reads into one entry per CDR3 protein, no DNA. The sample spans 500,000 or so distinct CDR3 sequences; the ten largest clones claim approximately 3.6%. The data belong to a study of T cells expressing NK-cell markers. This receptor was obtained from a man younger than 30 in good health. Specimen: blood T cells: a sorted CD56 or NKG2C T cell subset, CD4+ or CD8+ T cells, or bulk PBMC T cells (not recorded which).

The CDR3 here is CATSWRGRGDTQYF. This sequence joins TRBV15 and TRBJ2-3; TCRdb returns TRBD2, unconfirmable since there is no DNA. Germline CDR1 and CDR2: LNHNV and YYDKDF (reference sequence). The CDR3 has 14 amino acids.